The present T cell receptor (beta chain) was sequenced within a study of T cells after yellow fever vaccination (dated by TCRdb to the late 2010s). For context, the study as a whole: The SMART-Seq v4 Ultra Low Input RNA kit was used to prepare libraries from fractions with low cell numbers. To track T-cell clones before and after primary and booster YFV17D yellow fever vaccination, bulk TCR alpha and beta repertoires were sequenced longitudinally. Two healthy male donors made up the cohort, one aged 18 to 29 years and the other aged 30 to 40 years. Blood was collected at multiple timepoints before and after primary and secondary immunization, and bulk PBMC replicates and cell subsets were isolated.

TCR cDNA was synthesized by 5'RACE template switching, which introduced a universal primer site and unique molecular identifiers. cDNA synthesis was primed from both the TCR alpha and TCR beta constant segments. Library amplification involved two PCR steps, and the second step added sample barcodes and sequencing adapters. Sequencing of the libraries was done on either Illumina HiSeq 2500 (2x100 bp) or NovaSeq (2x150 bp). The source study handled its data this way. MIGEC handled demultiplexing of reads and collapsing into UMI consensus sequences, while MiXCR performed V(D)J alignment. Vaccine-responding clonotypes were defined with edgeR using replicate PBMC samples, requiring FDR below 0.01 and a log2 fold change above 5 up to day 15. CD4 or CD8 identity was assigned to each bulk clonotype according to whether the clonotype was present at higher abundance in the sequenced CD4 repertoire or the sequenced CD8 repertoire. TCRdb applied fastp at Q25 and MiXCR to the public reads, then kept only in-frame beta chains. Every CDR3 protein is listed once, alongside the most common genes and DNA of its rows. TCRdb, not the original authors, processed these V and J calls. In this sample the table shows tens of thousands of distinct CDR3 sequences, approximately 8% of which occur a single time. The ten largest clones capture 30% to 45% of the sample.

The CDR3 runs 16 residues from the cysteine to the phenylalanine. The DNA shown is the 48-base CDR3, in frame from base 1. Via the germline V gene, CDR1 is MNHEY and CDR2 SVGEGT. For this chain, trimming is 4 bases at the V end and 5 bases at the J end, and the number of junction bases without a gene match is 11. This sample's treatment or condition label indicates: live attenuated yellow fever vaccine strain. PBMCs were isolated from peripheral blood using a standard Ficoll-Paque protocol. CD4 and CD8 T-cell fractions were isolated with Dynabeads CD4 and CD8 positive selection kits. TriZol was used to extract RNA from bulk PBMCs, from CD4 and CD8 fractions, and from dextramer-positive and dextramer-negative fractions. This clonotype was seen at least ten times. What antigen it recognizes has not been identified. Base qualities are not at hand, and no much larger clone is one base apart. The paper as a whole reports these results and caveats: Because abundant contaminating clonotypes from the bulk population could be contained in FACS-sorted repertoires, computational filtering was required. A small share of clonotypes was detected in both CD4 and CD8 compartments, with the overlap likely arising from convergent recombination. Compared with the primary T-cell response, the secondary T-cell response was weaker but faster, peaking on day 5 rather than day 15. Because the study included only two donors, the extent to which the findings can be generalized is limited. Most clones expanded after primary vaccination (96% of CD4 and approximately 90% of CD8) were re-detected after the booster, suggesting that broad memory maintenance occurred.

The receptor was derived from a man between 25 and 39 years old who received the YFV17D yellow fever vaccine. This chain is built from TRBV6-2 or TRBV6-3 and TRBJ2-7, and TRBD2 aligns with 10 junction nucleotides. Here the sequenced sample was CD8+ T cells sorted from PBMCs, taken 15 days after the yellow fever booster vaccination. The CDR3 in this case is CASSFPRAGGMDEQYF. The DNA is TGTGCCAGCAGTTTCCCGCGAGCGGGAGGGATGGACGAGCAGTACTTC.